This TCR beta chain was observed in a study of blood T cell repertoires in COVID-19. On the study more broadly: The cDNA or gDNA used as material had been derived from T cells, B-cell-depleted T cells, or PBMCs.

Germline V gene sequence: CDR1 LGHDT, CDR2 YNNKEL (reference sequence). The CDR3 contains 15 residues. V was clipped by 1 base and J by 7 bases; unmatched bases: 6. The table came from immunoSEQ multiplex PCR; TCRdb's copy has only in-frame clones and leaves some out. This repertoire shows about 16,000 clones, roughly 86% found once; its top ten account for over 10%. The sample consisted of peripheral blood. The receptor was derived from a human donor in a cohort sampled during active COVID-19. The chain carries TRBV3-1 (or the pseudogene TRBV3-2) and TRBJ1-4; TRBD1 matches at 7 bases. CDR3 coding DNA: TGTGCCAGCAGCCAAGCGTACCACAGGGGTGAAAAACTGTTTTTT. Its protein is CASSQAYHRGEKLFF.